A selection of T cell receptor beta chains follows, all from one sample in a study of shared clonotypes between healthy human individuals. Profiling relied on immunoSEQ multiplex PCR, and the TCRdb table lists in-frame clones only, not all of them. The table lists around 2.1 million clones, about 92% of them singletons. The sequenced sample consisted of naive CD8+ T cells from PBMCs. These receptors were collected from a man between 18 and 29 years old in good health. Some clones in this sample may be carry-over from other donors' samples. Both conserved end residues are part of each CDR3. The order of the fields is D gene, clone size, V gene, J gene, CDR3 protein, CDR3 DNA. The D gene is left open where the match is weak. Size tells how often a clone was seen (once, few, many) or the class of an expanded clone, and some rows leave it out.

>-|-|TRBV7-8|TRBJ2-7
CASSLFRTDSDEQYF
TGTGCCAGCAGCTTATTTCGGACCGACTCTGACGAGCAGTACTTC
>TRBD2|once|TRBV7-2|TRBJ2-3
CASIEGGRAGGTDTQYF
TGTGCCAGCATCGAAGGAGGGAGGGCCGGCGGGACAGATACGCAGTATTTT
>-|few|TRBV5-1|TRBJ1-4
CASSSTGLELFF
TGCGCCAGCAGCTCAACAGGGCTTGAACTGTTTTTT
>-|-|TRBV15|TRBJ2-7
CATSRSVFRLRSYEQYF
TGTGCCACCAGCCGCTCTGTTTTCCGACTCCGCTCCTACGAGCAGTACTTC
>-|-|TRBV29-1|TRBJ1-2
CSVESGGDYGYTF
TGCAGCGTTGAATCCGGTGGCGACTATGGCTACACCTTC
>TRBD2|-|TRBV11-2|TRBJ2-1
CASSLGTSGKNEQFF
TGTGCCAGCAGTCTAGGGACTAGCGGGAAGAATGAGCAGTTCTTC
>TRBD1|once|TRBV14|TRBJ2-7
CASSLGTGPSYEQYF
TGTGCCAGCAGCCTGGGGACAGGGCCGTCCTACGAGCAGTACTTC
>-|-|TRBV15|TRBJ2-2
CATSRDLGAANTGELFF
TGTGCCACCAGCAGAGATTTGGGGGCCGCAAACACCGGGGAGCTGTTTTTT
>TRBD1|-|TRBV7-9|TRBJ1-1
CASSLGQGGAFF
TGTGCCAGCAGCTTAGGGCAGGGGGGAGCTTTCTTT
>-|-|TRBV5-6|TRBJ2-2
CASGDRGNTGELFF
TGTGCCAGCGGAGACCGAGGGAACACCGGGGAGCTGTTTTTT
>TRBD1|once|TRBV7-8|TRBJ2-2
CASSTSLGQAPTGELFF
TGTGCCAGCAGCACTAGTTTGGGACAGGCCCCCACCGGGGAGCTGTTTTTT
>TRBD2|-|TRBV4-3|TRBJ2-1
CASSQGVLAGGLNEQFF
TGCGCCAGCAGCCAAGGAGTCCTAGCGGGAGGGCTCAATGAGCAGTTCTTC
>TRBD2|-|TRBV19|TRBJ2-1
CASTNDRTSYNEQFF
TGTGCCAGTACTAACGACCGGACTAGCTACAATGAGCAGTTCTTC
>-|-|TRBV19|TRBJ2-5
CASSIHYQETQYF
TGTGCCAGTAGTATCCACTACCAAGAGACCCAGTACTTC
>TRBD2|-|TRBV14|TRBJ2-3
CASSIRISGRADTQYF
TGTGCCAGCAGCATCCGAATCAGCGGGAGGGCCGATACGCAGTATTTT
>-|-|TRBV7-9|TRBJ2-2
CASSLAPRVSGELFF
TGTGCCAGCAGCTTAGCCCCCCGGGTTTCCGGGGAGCTGTTTTTT
>TRBD2|-|TRBV19|TRBJ2-7
CASSISGGNYEQYF
TGTGCCAGTAGTATTAGCGGGGGGAACTACGAGCAGTACTTC
>-|once|TRBV7-8|TRBJ2-7
CASSAYPKLRSSYEQYF
TGTGCCAGCAGCGCCTATCCAAAACTTAGGAGCTCCTACGAGCAGTACTTC
>-|-|TRBV7-2|TRBJ2-5
CASSFPGSQETQYF
TGTGCCAGCAGCTTCCCCGGGTCGCAAGAGACCCAGTACTTC
>-|-|TRBV14|TRBJ2-1
CASSYLATTSYNEQFF
TGTGCCAGCAGCTACCTGGCCACGACATCATACAATGAGCAGTTCTTC
>-|once|TRBV7-9|TRBJ1-3
CASSLTGTGNTIYF
TGTGCCAGCAGCCTCACAGGGACTGGAAACACCATATATTTT
>-|-|TRBV11-2|TRBJ2-7
CASSLAGQGSISYEQYF
TGTGCCAGCAGCTTAGCGGGGCAGGGCTCCATTTCCTACGAGCAGTACTTC
>-|-|TRBV9|TRBJ2-7
CASSVAGTSYEQYF
TGTGCCAGCAGCGTAGCTGGCACTTCCTACGAGCAGTACTTC
>TRBD1|once|TRBV4-1|TRBJ2-7
CASSSRQGGHEQYF
TGCGCCAGCAGCAGCCGACAGGGGGGCCACGAGCAGTACTTC
>-|-|TRBV7-9|TRBJ2-1
CASSPGIEQFF
TGTGCCAGCAGCCCGGGGATTGAGCAGTTCTTC
>-|-|TRBV19|TRBJ1-1
CASSIFGGTTTEAFF
TGTGCCAGTAGTATTTTTGGCGGGACAACGACTGAAGCTTTCTTT
>TRBD2|-|TRBV10-3|TRBJ2-1
CAIGEGLAGLYNEQFF
TGTGCCATCGGGGAGGGACTAGCGGGGCTCTACAATGAGCAGTTCTTC
>-|-|TRBV18|TRBJ1-2
CASSLANNNRVYGYTF
TGTGCCAGCTCACTCGCGAATAATAACAGGGTCTATGGCTACACCTTC
>-|-|TRBV7-7|TRBJ2-2
CASSLEVSGELFF
TGTGCCAGCAGCTTAGAGGTATCAGGGGAGCTGTTTTTT
>-|-|TRBV7-9|TRBJ1-4
CASSPAPRDEKLFF
TGTGCCAGCAGCCCCGCCCCGCGGGATGAAAAACTGTTTTTT
>TRBD2|-|TRBV28|TRBJ2-7
CASSWAEREVGKQYF
TGTGCCAGCAGTTGGGCAGAGCGGGAGGTGGGTAAGCAGTACTTC
>-|-|TRBV11-2|TRBJ2-7
CASSHYEQYF
TGTGCCAGCAGCCACTACGAGCAGTACTTC
>-|-|TRBV7-2|TRBJ2-1
CASSLAKPFSSSSYNEQFF
TGTGCCAGCAGCTTAGCAAAGCCCTTTTCCAGTAGCTCCTACAATGAGCAGTTCTTC
>-|-|TRBV28|TRBJ2-3
CASSFFRADTQYF
TGTGCCAGCAGTTTTTTCAGGGCAGATACGCAGTATTTT